This T cell receptor (beta chain) stems from a study of Graves' ophthalmopathy and Graves' hyperthyroidism. PBMCs came from 8.5 to 10 ml of fresh peripheral blood. RNA transcripts yielded amplified TCR beta CDR3 regions. The first-round RT-PCR employed HTBI primers together with the Qiagen OneStep RT-PCR kit. A multiplex PCR was then performed as the second round. TCRdb analysed the multiplex PCR reads with MiXCR anew, one entry per CDR3 protein. The sample has around 600,000 distinct CDR3 sequences, approximately 39% seen once. Study-wide results and limits: Ophthalmopathy could be told apart from stable hyperthyroidism by a 13-signature model (87.88% sensitivity, approximately 81% specificity).

This clonotype has just a few counts. What it recognizes is unknown. The sequenced sample consisted of peripheral blood. This TCR came from an adult man with Graves' ophthalmopathy.

The CDR3 DNA reads as TGTGCCAGCAGCTTATGGCAGGGCGATGGCTACACCTTC. This gives the protein CASSLWQGDGYTF. This chain uses TRBV5-8 with TRBJ1-2, with D perhaps matching TRBD1 (5 bases). From germline, CDR1 is SGHTS and CDR2 YDEGEE. The CDR3 is made up of 13 amino acids. With 2 bases removed from V and 6 bases from J, the gap between germline ends came to 11 bases.